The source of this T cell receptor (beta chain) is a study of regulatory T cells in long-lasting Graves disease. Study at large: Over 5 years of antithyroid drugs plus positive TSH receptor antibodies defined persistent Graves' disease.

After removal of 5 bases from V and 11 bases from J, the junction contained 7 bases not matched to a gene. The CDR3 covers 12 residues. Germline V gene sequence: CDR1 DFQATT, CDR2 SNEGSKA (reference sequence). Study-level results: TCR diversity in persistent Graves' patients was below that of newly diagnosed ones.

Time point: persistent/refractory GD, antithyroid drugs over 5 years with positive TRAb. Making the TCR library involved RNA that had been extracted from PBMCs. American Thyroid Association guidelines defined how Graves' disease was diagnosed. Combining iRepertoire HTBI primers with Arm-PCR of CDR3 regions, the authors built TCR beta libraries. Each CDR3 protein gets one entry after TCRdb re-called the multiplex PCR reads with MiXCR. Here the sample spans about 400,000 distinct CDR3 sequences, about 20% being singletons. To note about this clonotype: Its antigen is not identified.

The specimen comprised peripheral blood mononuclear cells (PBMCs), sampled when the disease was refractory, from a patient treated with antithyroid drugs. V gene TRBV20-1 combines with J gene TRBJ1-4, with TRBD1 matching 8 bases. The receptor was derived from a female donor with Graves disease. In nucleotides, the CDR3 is TGCAGTGCTGCTCGACAGGGGTTCAAACTGTTTTTT. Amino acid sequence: CSAARQGFKLFF.